Listed below are T cell receptor beta chains from one sample, sequenced in a study of cytomegalovirus exposure and HLA in healthy donors. Method: immunoSEQ multiplex PCR; TCRdb's copy keeps in-frame clones and lacks some. Here the sample spans roughly 300,000 clones, approximately 90% being singletons. The sample comprised PBMCs. Receptors originate from a woman aged 18-30 years in good health and CMV-seronegative. The CDR3 runs from the conserved cysteine through the conserved F or W. The order of the fields is J gene, D gene, CDR3 length, clone size, V gene, CDR3 protein, CDR3 DNA. D genes are given only for firm matches. Expanded clones are given a class, and other clones once, few, many or no size at all.

J: TRBJ2-5
D: TRBD2
length: 15
size: -
V: TRBV5-1
CDR3: CASSEAGEGSETQYF
DNA: TGCGCCAGCAGTGAGGCGGGAGAGGGTTCAGAGACCCAGTACTTC

J: TRBJ2-7
D: TRBD1
length: 15
size: -
V: TRBV4-1
CDR3: CASSPGTAISYEQYF
DNA: TGCGCCAGCAGCCCCGGGACAGCAATCTCCTACGAGCAGTACTTC

J: TRBJ2-7
D: TRBD2
length: 15
size: -
V: TRBV5-6
CDR3: CASSLGLAGPYEQYF
DNA: TGTGCCAGCAGCTTGGGGCTAGCGGGCCCCTACGAGCAGTACTTC

J: TRBJ2-3
D: TRBD2
length: 15
size: -
V: TRBV2
CDR3: CASGVGGGITDTQYF
DNA: TGTGCCAGCGGCGTTGGGGGGGGGATCACAGATACGCAGTATTTT

J: TRBJ2-7
D: TRBD1
length: 17
size: -
V: TRBV28
CDR3: CASSTFIPGQGNYEQYF
DNA: TGTGCCAGCAGTACCTTCATCCCCGGACAGGGGAACTACGAGCAGTACTTC

J: TRBJ1-1
D: -
length: 16
size: -
V: TRBV28
CDR3: CASSFPGTTSNTEAFF
DNA: TGTGCCAGCAGTTTCCCCGGGACAACATCGAACACTGAAGCTTTCTTT

J: TRBJ2-7
D: TRBD2
length: 14
size: -
V: TRBV6-5
CDR3: CASSLAGNTYEQYF
DNA: TGTGCCAGCAGCCTAGCGGGAAATACCTACGAGCAGTACTTC

J: TRBJ2-7
D: TRBD2
length: 15
size: -
V: TRBV6-6
CDR3: CASSYSSGSPYEQYF
DNA: TGTGCCAGCAGTTACTCTAGCGGGAGCCCCTACGAGCAGTACTTC

J: TRBJ1-1
D: -
length: 12
size: -
V: TRBV6-5
CDR3: CASRGTDDEAFF
DNA: TGTGCCAGCAGGGGCACAGACGATGAAGCTTTCTTT

J: TRBJ1-5
D: TRBD1
length: 14
size: -
V: TRBV19
CDR3: CASSRTGGNQPQHF
DNA: TGTGCCAGTAGTCGTACAGGGGGCAATCAGCCCCAGCATTTT

J: TRBJ2-1
D: TRBD2
length: 17
size: -
V: TRBV11-2
CDR3: CASSLVGSGGSYNEQFF
DNA: TGTGCCAGCAGCTTAGTTGGTAGCGGGGGGTCCTACAATGAGCAGTTCTTC

J: TRBJ2-1
D: TRBD2
length: 16
size: -
V: TRBV4-3
CDR3: CASSQDPAGSYNEQFF
DNA: TGCGCCAGCAGCCAAGATCCAGCGGGATCGTACAATGAGCAGTTCTTC

J: TRBJ2-7
D: TRBD2
length: 14
size: once
V: TRBV10-3
CDR3: CAISGGSTTYEQYF
DNA: TGTGCCATCAGTGGCGGGAGTACTACCTACGAGCAGTACTTC

J: TRBJ2-7
D: -
length: 14
size: -
V: TRBV6-5
CDR3: CASSPGEGAYEQYF
DNA: TGTGCCAGCAGCCCCGGAGAGGGAGCGTACGAGCAGTACTTC